These 24 T cell receptor beta chains were sequenced from one sample in a study of T cell responses to AZD1222 COVID-19 vaccine. Generated by immunoSEQ multiplex PCR, the TCRdb table keeps only in-frame clones and is missing some. Seen here are about 160,000 clones, about 91% observed once, and the top ten hold approximately 3.9%. Sample: peripheral blood, taken 28 days after the second AZD1222 dose. Receptors originate from an adult who received the AZD1222 COVID-19 vaccine.

J is TRBJ2-7 and V is TRBV5-4, with D unclear. Deletions cut 0 bases from V and 1 base from J, with 5 bases between. Germline-derived CDR1 and CDR2 are SGHNT and YYREEE (reference sequence). This CDR3 contains 13 residues. The DNA for the CDR3 is TGTGCCAGCAGCTTGGATGATTCCTACGAGCAGTACTTC. This gives the protein CASSLDDSYEQYF.

Regarding this clone: Mismatch with germline at one junction end may stem from a read error. The chain combines TRBV10-1 with TRBJ2-7; 12 bases are shared with TRBD1. In germline, CDR1 is WNHNN, CDR2 SYGVQD (reference sequence). The CDR3 is made up of 20 amino acids. The CDR3 region has the DNA TGCGCCAGCTGTGACCCCGGGGGGGACAGGGGGCGACCGGTCTCCTACGAGCAGTACTTC. It encodes CASCDPGGDRGRPVSYEQYF.

This sequence joins TRBV21-1 and TRBJ2-1; TRBD1, the D gene given by the table, was not confirmed from the DNA. TRBV21-1 is marked as a pseudogene. The CDR3 totals 14 residues. CDR3 protein: CASSKEGERNEQFF. The CDR3 DNA follows: TGTGCCAGCAGCAAAGAGGGGGAGCGCAATGAGCAGTTCTTC.

This clone was seen only once. V gene TRBV9 combines with J gene TRBJ1-4, with a tentative D call TRBD1 (5 bases). Germline V gives CDR1 SGDLS, CDR2 YYNGEE. The CDR3 runs 14 residues. V lost 0 bases and J 6 bases, leaving 9 bases between the germline ends. The DNA for the CDR3 is TGTGCCAGCAGCGTAGCTGGGGCCCATGAAAAACTGTTTTTT. Residues: CASSVAGAHEKLFF.

The chain recombines TRBV6-1 with TRBJ1-4; the match to TRBD1 covers 8 bases. V lost 0 bases, J lost 7 bases, and 13 bases stayed unmatched. Germline CDR1 reads MNHNS; CDR2 reads SASEGT. The CDR3 covers 18 residues. As DNA, the CDR3 is TGTGCCAGCAGTGAAGCGATTAGGGGGGCCAGGGGGCCTGAAAAACTGTTTTTT. As protein: CASSEAIRGARGPEKLFF.

With respect to this clone: A clone one base away is much larger, so this may be a read error. The V call is TRBV7-3, the J call TRBJ1-1; perhaps TRBD1 as D (6 bases). The CDR3 has 13 amino acids. CDR1 is SGHTA and CDR2 is FQGTGA in the germline V gene. Trimming shortened V by 5 bases and J by 1 base, and 8 bases separated the two germline ends. The CDR3 bases are TGTGCCAGCAGCCCGACAGGGAACACTGAAGCTTTCTTT. Protein: CASSPTGNTEAFF.

The V and J genes are TRBV18 and TRBJ1-1, with TRBD1 matching 7 bases. Germline CDR1 is KGHSH and CDR2 is LQKENI. CDR3 length: 16 residues. V dropped 3 bases and J dropped 1; count of bases not matched to a gene: 8. The CDR3, as DNA: TGTGCCAGCTCACCGGTGAGGGGGCCCTCGAACACTGAAGCTTTCTTT. It yields the protein CASSPVRGPSNTEAFF.

The J gene is TRBJ1-6, the V gene TRBV10-3; D is unresolved. The V gene lost 3 bases and the J gene lost 6 bases, with 12 bases spanning the gap. From germline, CDR1 is ENHRY and CDR2 SYGVKD. The CDR3 has 15 amino acids. The CDR3 loop reads CAISDVGRGNSPLHF. DNA of the CDR3: TGTGCCATCAGTGATGTTGGGCGAGGTAATTCACCCCTCCACTTT.

The chain employs TRBV5-1 and TRBJ2-2; tentatively, D is TRBD2 (6 bases). CDR3 length: 14 amino acids. Trimming removed 7 bases from V and 1 base from J, with 11 bases in between. The germline V gene encodes CDR1 SGHRS and CDR2 YFSETQ. CDR3 coding DNA: TGCGCCAGCTGCGGGGAGCTGAACACCGGGGAGCTGTTTTTT. It translates to CASCGELNTGELFF.

The V call is TRBV7-9, the J call TRBJ2-7; D tentatively reads TRBD1 or TRBD2 (5 bases each). The CDR3 contains 15 residues. V gave up 5 bases and J gave up 0 bases, with 14 bases separating them. Germline loops: CDR1 SEHNR, CDR2 FQNEAQ (reference sequence). The CDR3 spells CASSGRDGLSYEQYF. The CDR3 DNA is TGTGCCAGCAGCGGCCGGGACGGACTCTCCTACGAGCAGTACTTC.

The rearrangement links TRBV7-2 to TRBJ2-7; D is perhaps TRBD2 (5 bases). Germline V lookup: CDR1 SGHTA, CDR2 FQGNSA. Trimming shortened V by 5 bases and J by 0 bases, and 14 bases separated the two germline ends. The CDR3 totals 15 residues. CDR3 loop: CASSPDSRSSYEQYF. CDR3 sequence (DNA): TGTGCCAGCAGCCCGGACTCCAGGAGCTCCTACGAGCAGTACTTC. Based on the CDR3 plus reference TRBV7-2 and TRBJ2-7, the full variable domain is GAGVSQSPSNKVTEKGKDVELRCDPISGHTALYWYRQSLGQGLEFLIYFQGNSAPDKSGLPSDRFSAERTGGSVSTLTIQRTQQEDSAVYLCASSPDSRSSYEQYFGPGTRLTVT.

The gene calls are TRBV6-5 and TRBJ2-1, with 7 positions matching TRBD1. Looked up from germline, CDR1 is MNHEY and CDR2 is SVGAGI. The CDR3 spans 15 residues. V shed 5 bases, J shed 3 bases, and the junction held 7 bases outside the gene matches. The CDR3 sequence: CASSQKQGIYNEQFF. The CDR3 bases are TGTGCCAGCAGTCAAAAACAGGGGATCTACAATGAGCAGTTCTTC.

The chain employs TRBV5-1 and TRBJ1-1, with D tentatively TRBD1 (6 bases). The CDR3 length is 15 residues. Germline V gene lookup returns CDR1 SGHRS and CDR2 YFSETQ. Trimming removed 4 bases at V and 7 bases at J, with 20 bases between. DNA of the CDR3: TGCGCCAGCAGCCAAACTACAGGGAAGCAATATGAAGCTTTCTTT. It yields the protein CASSQTTGKQYEAFF.

The chain has TRBV25-1 and TRBJ2-1; 11 bases are a match to TRBD2. CDR1 is MGHDK, CDR2 SYGVNS, per germline. V shed 3 bases, J shed 10 bases, and the junction held 5 bases outside the gene matches. CDR3 length: 14 amino acids. For the CDR3, the DNA is TGTGCCAGCAGTGATAGCGGGGGGGCTCGAGAGCAGTTCTTC. Amino acid sequence: CASSDSGGAREQFF. Drawing the rest from reference TRBV25-1 and TRBJ2-1, the complete variable domain is EADIYQTPRYLVIGTGKKITLECSQTMGHDKMYWYQQDPGMELHLIHYSYGVNSTEKGDLSSESTVSRIRTEHFPLTLESARPSHTSQYLCASSDSGGAREQFFGPGTRLTVL.

The gene calls are TRBV6-5 and TRBJ2-2; TRBD1 matches at 7 bases. Germline CDR1 MNHEY, CDR2 SVGAGI. V gave up 7 bases and J gave up 6 bases; unmatched junction bases: 11. CDR3 length: 15 amino acids. The DNA of the CDR3 is TGTGCCAGCAAGAGAGAGGGGGCGGTTGCCGGGGAGCTGTTTTTT. Translating gives CASKREGAVAGELFF.

The V and J genes are TRBV5-1 and TRBJ2-5; 8 positions match TRBD1. The CDR3 covers 14 residues. CDR1 SGHRS and CDR2 YFSETQ come from the germline V gene. Trimming cost V 0 bases and J 5 bases; bases outside gene matches: 3. CDR3 loop: CASSLGQGAETQYF. In nucleotides, the CDR3 is TGCGCCAGCAGCTTGGGGCAGGGGGCCGAGACCCAGTACTTC.

The rearrangement uses TRBV19 and TRBJ1-4; weak D call: TRBD1 (6 bases). The CDR3 sequence is 15 residues long. CDR1 is LNHDA, CDR2 SQIVND, per germline (reference sequence). Between the trimmed V and J ends, which lost 5 bases and 3 bases, there was a span of 13 bases. The CDR3 here is CASSVYRVANEKLFF. The CDR3 nucleotides read TGTGCCAGTAGTGTCTACAGGGTAGCTAATGAAAAACTGTTTTTT.

The chain employs TRBV30 and TRBJ2-7; 7 nucleotides match TRBD2. V was pared by 2 bases and J by 2 bases, with 9 bases of the junction left unmatched. This CDR3 comprises 15 residues. Looked up from germline, CDR1 is GTSNPN and CDR2 is SVGIG (reference sequence). This chain's CDR3 is CAWSSEAGIAYEQYF. The CDR3 DNA is TGTGCCTGGAGTTCGGAAGCGGGAATCGCCTACGAGCAGTACTTC.

This chain links TRBV28 with TRBJ2-7, with 14 bases lining up with TRBD2. The length of the CDR3 is 15 residues. The ends lost 4 bases at V and 5 bases at J; junction bases unmatched: 4. Germline values: CDR1 MDHEN, CDR2 SYDVKM. The CDR3 coding sequence is TGTGCCAGCAGTTACGGACTAGCGGGAGGAAACGAGCAGTACTTC. Translating it yields CASSYGLAGGNEQYF.

J is TRBJ2-3 and V is TRBV27; D may be TRBD2 (5 bases). Germline V lookup: CDR1 MNHEY, CDR2 SMNVEV (reference sequence). The CDR3 totals 15 residues. Trimming removed 6 bases from V and 6 bases from J, with 19 bases in between. CDR3 DNA: TGTGCCAGCAGCCCGGACCGACCCTCGGGGGATACGCAGTATTTT. Residues: CASSPDRPSGDTQYF.

The chain recombines TRBV4-1 with TRBJ1-1; D is unclear. This CDR3 has 16 residues. Germline V gives CDR1 MGHRA, CDR2 YSYEKL. Trimming stripped 3 bases from V and 3 bases from J, with 17 bases between. CDR3 residues: CASSQGRAVKDTEAFF. CDR3 DNA sequence: TGCGCCAGCAGCCAGGGTAGGGCGGTAAAGGACACTGAAGCTTTCTTT.

The chain is built from TRBV4-3 and TRBJ2-1; a possible D gene is TRBD2 (5 bases). V lost 7 bases and J lost 4, with 17 bases in between. Germline assignment: CDR1 LGHNA and CDR2 YSLEER. This CDR3 has 15 residues. The CDR3 is CASTTSNTGYNEQFF. The DNA of the CDR3 is TGCGCCAGCACGACTTCAAACACGGGATACAATGAGCAGTTCTTC.

Here the CDR3 DNA reads TGTGCCAGCAGCTTAGCCCATCAGGAAGCTTTCTTT. Translating gives CASSLAHQEAFF. The chain combines TRBV7-8 with TRBJ1-1; the D is unclear. V lost 0 bases and J 8 bases, leaving 7 bases between the germline ends. CDR1 and CDR2 from the germline V gene are SGHVS and FQNEAQ. The CDR3 is made up of 12 amino acids.

This chain uses TRBV28 with TRBJ1-2; 7 nucleotides align to TRBD1. The junction had 9 bases not matched to a gene; V was cut back by 4 bases and J by 7 bases. CDR1 and CDR2 (germline): MDHEN, SYDVKM. The CDR3 is 14 amino acids. CDR3 loop: CASSWPGQRSGYTF. The CDR3 DNA follows: TGTGCCAGCAGTTGGCCGGGACAGAGGAGTGGCTACACCTTC.